This T cell receptor (beta chain) is from a study of T cell repertoires in cytomegalovirus infection. Overall study context: The public TCR beta signatures pointed to both CMV infection and matching HLA type.

At least ten counts were recorded for this clonotype. The antigen remains undetermined. Whole-study findings and limits: HLA-C-restricted CMV-specific TCR beta clonotypes prevailed in the ex vivo response. Of the TCR beta families, the public ones yielded a cumulative frequency that identified carriers of CMV plus the relevant HLA.

TCRdb processed the reads anew with MiXCR; each CDR3 protein has one entry. The data show approximately 110,000 distinct CDR3 sequences, with around 10% seen just once and approximately 31% held by the top ten. Germline V gives CDR1 SGHVS, CDR2 FQNEAQ. The CDR3 has 17 amino acids. The V and J ends lost 5 bases and 2 bases respectively, with 19 bases between them. This TCR came from a human donor in good health (CMV status not recorded). Some clones in this sample may be carry-over from other donors' samples. V gene TRBV7-8 combines with J gene TRBJ2-4; unclear D gene. Specimen: PBMCs, sequenced either directly or after in vitro stimulation (not recorded which). This CDR3 is CASSPPRRRDPKNIQYF. CDR3 nucleotide sequence: TGTGCCAGCAGCCCCCCCCGCCGACGCGATCCCAAAAACATTCAGTACTTC. Filled out from reference TRBV7-8 and TRBJ2-4, the complete variable domain reads GAGVSQSPRYKVAKRGQDVALRCDPISGHVSLFWYQQALGQGPEFLTYFQNEAQLDKSGLPSDRFFAERPEGSVSTLKIQRTQQEDSAVYLCASSPPRRRDPKNIQYFGAGTRLSVL.